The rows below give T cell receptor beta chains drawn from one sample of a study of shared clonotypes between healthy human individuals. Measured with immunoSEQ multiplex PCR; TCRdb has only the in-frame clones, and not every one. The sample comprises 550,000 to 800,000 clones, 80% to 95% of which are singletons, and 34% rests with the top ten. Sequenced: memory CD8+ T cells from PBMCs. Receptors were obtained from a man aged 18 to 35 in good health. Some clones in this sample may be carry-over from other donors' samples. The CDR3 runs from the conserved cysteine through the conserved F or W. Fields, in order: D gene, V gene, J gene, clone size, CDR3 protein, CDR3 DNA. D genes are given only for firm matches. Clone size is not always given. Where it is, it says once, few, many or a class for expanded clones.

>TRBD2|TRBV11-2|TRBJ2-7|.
CASSLLGGSSYEQYF
TGTGCCAGCAGCTTATTGGGCGGGAGCTCCTACGAGCAGTACTTC
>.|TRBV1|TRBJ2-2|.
CTSSQVKSSWRSGELFF
TGCACCAGCAGCCAAGTAAAGTCCTCTTGGCGCAGCGGGGAGCTGTTTTTT
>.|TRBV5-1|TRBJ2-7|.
CASSLGRGSSYEQYF
TGCGCCAGCAGCTTGGGTCGGGGAAGCTCCTACGAGCAGTACTTC
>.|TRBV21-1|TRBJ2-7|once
CASSSGTSGRGHYEQYF
TGTGCCAGCAGCTCCGGGACTAGCGGGAGGGGGCACTACGAGCAGTACTTC
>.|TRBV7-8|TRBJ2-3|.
CASRPPAGGRWTDTQYF
TGTGCCAGCAGGCCACCAGCCGGGGGCCGTTGGACAGATACGCAGTATTTT
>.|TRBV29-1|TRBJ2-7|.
CSAQGVHEQYF
TGCAGCGCTCAGGGAGTCCACGAGCAGTACTTC
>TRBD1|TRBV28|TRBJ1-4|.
CASSTRDRGSKKLFF
TGTGCCAGCAGTACCCGGGACAGGGGTTCGAAAAAACTGTTTTTT
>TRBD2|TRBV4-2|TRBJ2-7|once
CASSQGSLAAYEQYF
TGTGCCAGCAGCCAAGGTTCGCTAGCGGCTTACGAGCAGTACTTC
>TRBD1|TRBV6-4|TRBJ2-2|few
CASSPGQGPGELFF
TGTGCCAGCAGCCCTGGACAGGGTCCGGGGGAGCTGTTTTTT
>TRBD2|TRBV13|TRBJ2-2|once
CASSLVLSGRTGELFF
TGTGCCAGCAGCTTGGTTTTAAGCGGGAGGACCGGGGAGCTGTTTTTT
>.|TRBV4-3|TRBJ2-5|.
CASSQEGNRGGETQYF
TGCGCCAGCAGCCAAGAAGGGAACAGGGGGGGAGAGACCCAGTACTTC
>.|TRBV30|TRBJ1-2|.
CAWSVRGYHGYTF
TGTGCCTGGAGTGTACGGGGTTACCATGGCTACACCTTC
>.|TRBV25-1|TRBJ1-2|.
CASSIWDGYTF
TGTGCCAGCAGTATATGGGATGGCTACACCTTC
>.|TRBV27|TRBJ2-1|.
CASSLDLYNEQFF
TGTGCCAGCAGTTTGGACCTCTACAATGAGCAGTTCTTC
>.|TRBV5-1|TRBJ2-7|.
CASSLLGVKSPYEQYF
TGCGCCAGCAGCTTGTTAGGCGTTAAGTCCCCCTACGAGCAGTACTTC
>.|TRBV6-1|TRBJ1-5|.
CASSDLRSWQPQHF
TGTGCCAGCAGTGACCTTAGGAGCTGGCAGCCCCAGCATTTT
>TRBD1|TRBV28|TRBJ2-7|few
CASSWTGGSYEQYF
TGTGCCAGCAGCTGGACAGGGGGCTCCTACGAGCAGTACTTC
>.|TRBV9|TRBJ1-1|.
CASSPNPRNTEAFF
TGTGCCAGCAGCCCAAACCCACGGAACACTGAAGCTTTCTTT
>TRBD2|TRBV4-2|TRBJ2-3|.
CASSQFETSGSWSGGTDTQYF
TGTGCCAGCAGCCAATTCGAGACTAGCGGGAGTTGGAGTGGGGGCACAGATACGCAGTATTTT
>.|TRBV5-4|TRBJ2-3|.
CASSYLHGDTDTQYF
TGTGCCAGCAGCTACCTGCACGGGGACACAGATACGCAGTATTTT
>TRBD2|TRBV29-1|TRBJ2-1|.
CSVDGLAGARSYNEQFF
TGCAGCGTTGATGGACTAGCGGGAGCACGCTCCTACAATGAGCAGTTCTTC
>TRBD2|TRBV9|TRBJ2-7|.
CASSSGTSDTYEQYF
TGTGCCAGCAGCTCCGGGACTAGCGATACCTACGAGCAGTACTTC
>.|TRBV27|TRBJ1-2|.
CASSLGQHYGYTF
TGTGCCAGCAGTTTAGGACAGCACTATGGCTACACCTTC
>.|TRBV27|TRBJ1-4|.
CASSLRVRPREKLFF
TGTGCCAGCAGTCTCCGGGTCCGACCGCGTGAAAAACTGTTTTTT
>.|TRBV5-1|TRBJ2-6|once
CASKTPPDSGANVLTF
TGCGCCAGCAAAACACCGCCGGACTCTGGGGCCAACGTCCTGACTTTC
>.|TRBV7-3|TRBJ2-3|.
CASSPLGGWADTQYF
TGTGCCAGCAGCCCATTGGGGGGTTGGGCAGATACGCAGTATTTT
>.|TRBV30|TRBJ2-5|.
CAWSAPLGTQYF
TGTGCCTGGAGCGCGCCCCTGGGGACCCAGTACTTC
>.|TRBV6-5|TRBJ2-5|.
CASSYAPRETQYF
TGTGCCAGCAGTTACGCTCCGCGAGAGACCCAGTACTTC
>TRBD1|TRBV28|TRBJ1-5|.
CASSFRGPGGQPQHF
TGTGCCAGCAGTTTCAGGGGGCCGGGGGGTCAGCCCCAGCATTTT
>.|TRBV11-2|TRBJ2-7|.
CASSLISEQYF
TGTGCCAGCAGCCTCATTAGTGAGCAGTACTTC
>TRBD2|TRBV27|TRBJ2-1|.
CASSSRREGPYNEQFF
TGTGCCAGCAGCTCGCGGCGGGAGGGCCCATACAATGAGCAGTTCTTC
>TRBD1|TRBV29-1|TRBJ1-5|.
CSVGGTGGGQPQHF
TGCAGCGTCGGGGGGACAGGGGGTGGTCAGCCCCAGCATTTT
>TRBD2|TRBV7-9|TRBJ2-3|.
CASSLGGGGLPTDTQYF
TGTGCCAGCAGCTTAGGTGGCGGGGGGCTGCCCACAGATACGCAGTATTTT
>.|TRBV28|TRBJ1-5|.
CASRRLAGLLKNSNQPQHF
TGTGCCAGCAGACGACTTGCAGGCTTACTAAAGAATAGCAATCAGCCCCAGCATTTT
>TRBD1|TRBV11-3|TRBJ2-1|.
CASSPFPTGSYNEQFF
TGTGCCAGCAGCCCATTCCCGACAGGGAGCTACAATGAGCAGTTCTTC
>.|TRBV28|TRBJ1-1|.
CASSLQHSDNTEAFF
TGTGCCAGCAGTCTCCAGCACTCCGACAACACTGAAGCTTTCTTT
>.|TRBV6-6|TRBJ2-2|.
CASSPNTGELFF
TGTGCCAGCAGCCCGAACACCGGGGAGCTGTTTTTT
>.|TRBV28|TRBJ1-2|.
CASGRSEEGYTF
TGTGCCAGCGGAAGGTCGGAGGAAGGCTACACCTTC
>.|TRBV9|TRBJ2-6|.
CASSVTVSASGANVLTF
TGTGCCAGCAGCGTTACAGTTAGCGCATCTGGGGCCAACGTCCTGACTTTC
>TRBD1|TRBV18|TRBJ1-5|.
CASSPTGVNQPQHF
TGTGCCAGCTCACCCACAGGGGTCAATCAGCCCCAGCATTTT
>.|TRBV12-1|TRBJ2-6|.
CASSLGSPGANVLTF
TGTGCCAGCAGCCTCGGGAGCCCTGGGGCCAACGTCCTGACTTTC
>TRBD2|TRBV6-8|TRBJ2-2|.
CASSPFRGLAGQGGELFF
TGTGCCAGCAGTCCCTTTAGGGGACTAGCGGGACAAGGCGGGGAGCTGTTTTTT
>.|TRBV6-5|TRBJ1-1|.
CASSYIGVMNTEAFF
TGTGCCAGCAGTTACATCGGGGTAATGAACACTGAAGCTTTCTTT
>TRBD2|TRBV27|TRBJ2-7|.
CASSYTSGEVTYEQYF
TGTGCCAGCAGTTACACTAGCGGGGAGGTTACCTACGAGCAGTACTTC
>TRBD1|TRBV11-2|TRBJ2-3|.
CASSRTTYARQGASATQYF
TGTGCCAGCAGCCGAACCACCTATGCAAGACAGGGGGCGAGTGCTACGCAGTATTTT